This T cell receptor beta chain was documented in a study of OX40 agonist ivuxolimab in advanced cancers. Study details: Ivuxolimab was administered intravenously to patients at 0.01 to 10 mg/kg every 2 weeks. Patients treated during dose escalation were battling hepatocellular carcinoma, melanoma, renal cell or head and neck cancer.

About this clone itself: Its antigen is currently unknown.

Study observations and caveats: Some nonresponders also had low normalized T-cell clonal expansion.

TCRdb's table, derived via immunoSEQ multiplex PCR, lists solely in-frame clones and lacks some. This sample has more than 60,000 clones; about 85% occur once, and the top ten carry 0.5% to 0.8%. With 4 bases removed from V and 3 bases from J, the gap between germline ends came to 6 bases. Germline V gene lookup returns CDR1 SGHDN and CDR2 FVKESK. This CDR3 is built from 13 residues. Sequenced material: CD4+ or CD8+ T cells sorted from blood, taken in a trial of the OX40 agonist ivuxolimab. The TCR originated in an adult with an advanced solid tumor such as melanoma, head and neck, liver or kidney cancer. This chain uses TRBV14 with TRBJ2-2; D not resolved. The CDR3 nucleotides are TGTGCCAGCAGCCCAGAGTACACCGGGGAGCTGTTTTTT. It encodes CASSPEYTGELFF.